The subject of this entry is one T cell receptor beta chain. There is no known antigen for this receptor. This entry is derived from a study of T cells expressing NK-cell markers (TCRdb year 2020). Notes on the research overall: Roughly 8 donors provided sorted CD3+CD56+NKG2C+, CD3+CD56+NKG2C- and CD3+CD56-NKG2C+ T-cell subsets, whose TCR beta-chain repertoires were profiled. Seven of the eight sequenced donors were HCMV-seropositive and one was HCMV-seronegative. Illumina HiSeq 2000/2500, MiSeq or NextSeq was used to sequence libraries as 2 x 150 bp reads. The eight sequenced donors were randomly selected healthy volunteers, three men and five women.

Sequenced on an Illumina HiSeq 2000. The TCR beta cDNA libraries were made using 5'RACE template switching, a step that added both a universal primer site and unique molecular identifiers. cDNA synthesis was primed from the TCR beta constant segment and was followed by two successive PCR amplification steps. In the original analysis: MIGEC was used to demultiplex reads and group the reads by UMI, and MiTCR was used to assemble and quantify clonotypes. To exclude erroneous sequences, any TCR cDNA sequence not supported by at least two reads was discarded. The tcR package was used for downstream repertoire analysis, and clonotypes were matched across fractions by CDR3 nucleotide sequence plus V segment. VDJmatch was used to annotate antigen specificity against VDJdb, with one amino acid substitution allowed in CDR3. One entry per CDR3 protein sequence results from the TCRdb reprocessing of the reads, with DNA left out. None of the V and J calls come from the authors' own analysis; TCRdb made them. The sample's records list 350,000 to 400,000 distinct CDR3 sequences. The ten largest make up about 10% of the sample.

Beyond this particular receptor, the publication reports: For more than 5 donors, the dominant CD3+CD56+NKG2C+ clonotypes were among the top 10 CD8+ clonotypes and accounted for about 1.0-7.5% of CD8+ T cells. Whether the expanded NKG2C-expressing T cell clones were specific for HCMV antigens remained unclear. Those dominant clonotypes were again the most abundant among CD3+CD56-NKG2C+ cells in several donors, at roughly 25-65%.

The germline V gene supplies CDR1 MDHEN and CDR2 SYDVKM. The CDR3, cysteine through phenylalanine, is 15 amino acids long. No DNA is recorded. HCMV-specific IgG was detected in serum with a commercial ELISA kit to determine HCMV serostatus. Ficoll density gradient centrifugation was used to isolate peripheral blood mononuclear cells from blood. This TCR came from a woman between 45 and 65 years old in good health. Donor details come from another sample of the same person, matched by shared clones. The V and J segments used are TRBV28 and TRBJ2-3; absent DNA, TCRdb's TRBD2 call cannot be checked. The specimen was blood T cells: a sorted CD56 or NKG2C T cell subset, CD4+ or CD8+ T cells, or bulk PBMC T cells (not recorded which). The CDR3 corresponds to CASSLPASGTDTQYF.